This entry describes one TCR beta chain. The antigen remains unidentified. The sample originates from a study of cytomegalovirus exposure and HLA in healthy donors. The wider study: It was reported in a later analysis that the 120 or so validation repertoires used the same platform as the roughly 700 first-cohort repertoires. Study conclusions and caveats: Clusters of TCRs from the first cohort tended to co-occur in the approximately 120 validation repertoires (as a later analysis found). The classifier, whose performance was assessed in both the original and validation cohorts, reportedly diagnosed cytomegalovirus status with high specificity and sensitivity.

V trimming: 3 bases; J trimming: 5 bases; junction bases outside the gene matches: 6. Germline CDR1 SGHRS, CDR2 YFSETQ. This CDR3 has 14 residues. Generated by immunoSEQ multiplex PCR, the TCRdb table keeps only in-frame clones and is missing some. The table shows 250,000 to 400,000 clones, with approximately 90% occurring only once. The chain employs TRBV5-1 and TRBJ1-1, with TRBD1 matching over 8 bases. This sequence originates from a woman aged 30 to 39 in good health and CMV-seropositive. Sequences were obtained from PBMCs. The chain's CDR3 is CASSSDRVITEAFF. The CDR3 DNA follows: TGCGCCAGCAGCTCGGACAGGGTAATTACTGAAGCTTTCTTT.